Listed below are T cell receptor beta chains from one sample, sequenced in a study of T cells in Graves' hyperthyroidism and ophthalmopathy. TCRdb fed the multiplex PCR reads into MiXCR, producing one record per CDR3 protein. The table shows 350,000 or so distinct CDR3 sequences, with roughly 20% occurring only once. The sample taken for sequencing was blood. The receptors here all came from a woman aged 40-49 years with Graves' ophthalmopathy. The CDR3 runs from the conserved cysteine through the conserved F or W. Each record gives: D gene, clone size, V gene, J gene, CDR3 protein, CDR3 DNA. A D gene is named only where the DNA matches it firmly. Size is omitted from some rows. Given values are once, few, many or a class for expanded clones.

>TRBD2|many|TRBV4-1|TRBJ2-7
CASSPPGLAGEQYF
TGCGCCAGCAGCCCTCCGGGACTAGCGGGAGAGCAGTACTTC
>.|.|TRBV18|TRBJ2-5
CASSPRAGGTQETQYF
TGTGCCAGCTCTCCGAGGGCTGGCGGGACTCAAGAGACCCAGTACTTC
>.|many|TRBV6-5|TRBJ1-6
CASSYLVLGSPLHF
TGTGCCAGCAGTTACTTGGTCTTGGGGTCACCCCTCCACTTT
>.|.|TRBV2|TRBJ1-5
CVSSTDFGNQPQHF
TGTGTCAGCAGCACAGATTTCGGCAATCAGCCCCAGCATTTT
>.|many|TRBV5-6|TRBJ1-1
CASRGGAVDTEAFF
TGTGCCAGCAGGGGTGGGGCTGTAGACACTGAAGCTTTCTTT
>.|many|TRBV11-2|TRBJ1-2
CASSLVEGMIYGYTF
TGTGCCAGCAGCTTAGTAGAGGGAATGATCTATGGCTACACCTTC
>TRBD1|many|TRBV6-1|TRBJ2-7
CASSEGTGGFYEQYF
TGTGCCAGCAGTGAGGGGACAGGGGGCTTCTACGAGCAGTACTTC
>.|many|TRBV20-1|TRBJ1-1
CSAENKDIQTEAFF
TGCAGTGCCGAAAACAAAGATATCCAGACTGAAGCTTTCTTT
>.|many|TRBV12-3/TRBV12-4|TRBJ2-7
CASSKRGAGLGEQYF
TGTGCCAGCAGCAAGAGGGGGGCAGGGCTTGGCGAGCAGTACTTC
>TRBD2|many|TRBV9|TRBJ2-5
CASSVEGTIQETQYF
TGTGCCAGCAGCGTAGAGGGGACTATTCAAGAGACCCAGTACTTC
>TRBD2|many|TRBV28|TRBJ2-7
CASSAASGSSYEQYF
TGTGCCAGCAGTGCAGCTAGCGGGAGCTCCTACGAGCAGTACTTC